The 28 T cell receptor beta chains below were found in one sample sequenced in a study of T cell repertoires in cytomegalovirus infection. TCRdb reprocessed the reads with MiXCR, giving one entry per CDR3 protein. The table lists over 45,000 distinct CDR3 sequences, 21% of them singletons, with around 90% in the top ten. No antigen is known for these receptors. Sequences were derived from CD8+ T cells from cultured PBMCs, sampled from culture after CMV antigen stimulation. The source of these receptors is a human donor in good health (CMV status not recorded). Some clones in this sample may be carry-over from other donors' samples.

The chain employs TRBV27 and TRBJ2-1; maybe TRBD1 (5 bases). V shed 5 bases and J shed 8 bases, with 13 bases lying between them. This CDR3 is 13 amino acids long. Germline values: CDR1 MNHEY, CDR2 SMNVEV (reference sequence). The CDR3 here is CASSAAKGHEQFF. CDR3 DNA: TGTGCCAGCAGTGCCGCAAAGGGGCATGAGCAGTTCTTC.

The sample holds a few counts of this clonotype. CDR3 loop: CATSEIRTDTQYF. The DNA for the CDR3 is TGTGCCACCAGTGAAATCCGCACAGATACGCAGTATTTT. The chain has TRBV24-1 and TRBJ2-3, with D uncertain. The germline gives CDR1 KGHDR, CDR2 SFDVKD. The CDR3 sequence is 13 residues long. V was shortened by 4 bases and J by 1 base, with 5 bases between the two germline ends.

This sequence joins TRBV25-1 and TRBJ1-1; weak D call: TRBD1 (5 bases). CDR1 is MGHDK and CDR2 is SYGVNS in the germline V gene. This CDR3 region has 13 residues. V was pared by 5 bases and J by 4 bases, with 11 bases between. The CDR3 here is CASSYGGGTEAFF. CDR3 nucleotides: TGTGCCAGCAGTTATGGGGGAGGCACTGAAGCTTTCTTT.

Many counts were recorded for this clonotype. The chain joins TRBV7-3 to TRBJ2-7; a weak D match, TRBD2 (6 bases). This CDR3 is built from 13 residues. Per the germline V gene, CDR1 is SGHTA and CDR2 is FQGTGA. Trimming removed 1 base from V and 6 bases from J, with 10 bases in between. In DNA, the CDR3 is TGTGCCAGCAGCTTAATCGGGGGAACCGAGCAGTACTTC. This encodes CASSLIGGTEQYF.

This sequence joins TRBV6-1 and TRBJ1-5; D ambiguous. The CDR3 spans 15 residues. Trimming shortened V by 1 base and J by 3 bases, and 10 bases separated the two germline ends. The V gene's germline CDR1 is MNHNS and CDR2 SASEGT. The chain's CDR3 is CASSEDVGPNQPQHF. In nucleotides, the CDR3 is TGTGCCAGCAGTGAAGATGTAGGGCCCAATCAGCCCCAGCATTTT.

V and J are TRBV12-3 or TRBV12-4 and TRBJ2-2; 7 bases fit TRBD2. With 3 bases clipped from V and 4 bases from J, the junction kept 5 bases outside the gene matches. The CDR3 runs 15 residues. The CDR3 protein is CASSLASGVTGELFF. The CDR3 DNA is TGTGCCAGCAGTTTGGCTAGCGGCGTCACCGGGGAGCTGTTTTTT.

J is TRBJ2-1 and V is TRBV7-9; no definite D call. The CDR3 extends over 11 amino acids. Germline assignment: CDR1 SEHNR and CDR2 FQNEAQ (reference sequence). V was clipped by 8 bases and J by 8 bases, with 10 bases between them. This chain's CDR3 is CASLALDEQFF. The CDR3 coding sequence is TGTGCCAGCCTTGCTCTCGATGAGCAGTTCTTC.

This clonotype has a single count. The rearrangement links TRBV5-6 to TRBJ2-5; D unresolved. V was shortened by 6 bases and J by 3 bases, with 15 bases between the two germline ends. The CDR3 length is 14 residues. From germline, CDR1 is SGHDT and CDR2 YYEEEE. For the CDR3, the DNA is TGTGCCAGCACCATTTTGGAAGATAAAGAGACCCAGTACTTC. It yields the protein CASTILEDKETQYF.

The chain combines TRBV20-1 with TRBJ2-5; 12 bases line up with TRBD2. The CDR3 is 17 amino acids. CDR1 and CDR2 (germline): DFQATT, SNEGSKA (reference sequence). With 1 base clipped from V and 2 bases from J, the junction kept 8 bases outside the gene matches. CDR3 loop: CSARGGTSGGRQETQYF. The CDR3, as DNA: TGCAGTGCTAGAGGGGGTACTAGCGGGGGGCGGCAAGAGACCCAGTACTTC.

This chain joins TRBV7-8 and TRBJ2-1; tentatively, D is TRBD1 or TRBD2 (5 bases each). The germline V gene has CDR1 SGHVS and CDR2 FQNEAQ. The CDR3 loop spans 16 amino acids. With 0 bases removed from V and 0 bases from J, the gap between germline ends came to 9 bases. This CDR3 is CASSLAQGTSYNEQFF. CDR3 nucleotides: TGTGCCAGCAGCTTAGCGCAAGGGACCTCCTACAATGAGCAGTTCTTC.

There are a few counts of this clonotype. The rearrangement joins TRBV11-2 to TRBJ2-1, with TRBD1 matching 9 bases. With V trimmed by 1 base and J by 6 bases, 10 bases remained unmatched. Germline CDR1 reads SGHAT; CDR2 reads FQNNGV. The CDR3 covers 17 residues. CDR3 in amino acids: CASSLGPGQGPLNEQFF. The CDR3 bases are TGTGCCAGCAGCTTAGGTCCGGGACAGGGCCCTCTCAATGAGCAGTTCTTC.

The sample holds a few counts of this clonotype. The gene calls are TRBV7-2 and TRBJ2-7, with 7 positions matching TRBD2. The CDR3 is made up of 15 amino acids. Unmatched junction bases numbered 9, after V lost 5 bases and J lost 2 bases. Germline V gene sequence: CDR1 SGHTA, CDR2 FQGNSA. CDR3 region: CASSEMGGIAYEQYF. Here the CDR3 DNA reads TGTGCCAGCAGCGAGATGGGGGGGATTGCCTACGAGCAGTACTTC.

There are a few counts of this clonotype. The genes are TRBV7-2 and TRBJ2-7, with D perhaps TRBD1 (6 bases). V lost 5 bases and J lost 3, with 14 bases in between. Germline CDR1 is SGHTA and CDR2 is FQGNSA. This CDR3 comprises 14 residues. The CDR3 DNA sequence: TGTGCCAGCAGCATACAGGGCCGGGGCTACGAGCAGTACTTC. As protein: CASSIQGRGYEQYF.

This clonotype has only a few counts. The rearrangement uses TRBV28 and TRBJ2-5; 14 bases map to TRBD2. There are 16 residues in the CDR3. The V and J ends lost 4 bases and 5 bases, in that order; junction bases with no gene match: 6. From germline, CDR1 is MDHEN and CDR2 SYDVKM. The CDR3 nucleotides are TGTGCCAGCAGTTCCAAGACTAGCGGGAGGGGGGAGACCCAGTACTTC. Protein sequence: CASSSKTSGRGETQYF.

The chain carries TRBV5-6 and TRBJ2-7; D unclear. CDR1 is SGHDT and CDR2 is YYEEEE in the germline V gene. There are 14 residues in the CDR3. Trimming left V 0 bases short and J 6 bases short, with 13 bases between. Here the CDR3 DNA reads TGTGCCAGCAGCTTGGGGACCCCCGCGTCCGAGCAGTACTTC. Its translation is CASSLGTPASEQYF. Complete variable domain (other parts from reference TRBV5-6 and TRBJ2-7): DAGVTQSPTHLIKTRGQQVTLRCSPKSGHDTVSWYQQALGQGPQFIFQYYEEEERQRGNFPDRFSGHQFPNYSSELNVNALLLGDSALYLCASSLGTPASEQYFGPGTRLTVT.

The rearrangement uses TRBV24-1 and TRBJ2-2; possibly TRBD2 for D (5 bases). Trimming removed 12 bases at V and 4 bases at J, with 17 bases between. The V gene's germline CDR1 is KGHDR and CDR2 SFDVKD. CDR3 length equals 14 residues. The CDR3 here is CAAAGLAGTGELFF. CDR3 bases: TGTGCCGCCGCGGGCCTAGCAGGCACCGGGGAGCTGTTTTTT.

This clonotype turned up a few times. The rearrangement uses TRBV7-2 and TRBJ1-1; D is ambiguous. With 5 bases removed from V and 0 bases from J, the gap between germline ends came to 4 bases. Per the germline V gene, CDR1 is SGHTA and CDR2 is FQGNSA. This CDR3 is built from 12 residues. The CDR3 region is CASSPVNTEAFF. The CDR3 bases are TGTGCCAGCAGCCCTGTGAACACTGAAGCTTTCTTT.

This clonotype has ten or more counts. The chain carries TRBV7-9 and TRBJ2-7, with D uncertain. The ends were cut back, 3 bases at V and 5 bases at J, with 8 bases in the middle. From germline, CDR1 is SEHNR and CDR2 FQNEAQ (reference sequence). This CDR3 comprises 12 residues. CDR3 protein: CASSFPADEQYF. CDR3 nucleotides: TGTGCCAGCAGCTTTCCAGCCGACGAGCAGTACTTC.

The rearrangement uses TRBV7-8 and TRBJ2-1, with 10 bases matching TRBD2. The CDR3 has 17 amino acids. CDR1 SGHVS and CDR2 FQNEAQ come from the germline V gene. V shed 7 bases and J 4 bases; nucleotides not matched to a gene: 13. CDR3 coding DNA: TGTGCCAGCAACCCGCAAAACCCTAGCGGGGGTTACAATGAGCAGTTCTTC. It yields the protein CASNPQNPSGGYNEQFF. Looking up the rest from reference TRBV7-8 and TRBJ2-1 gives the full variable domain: GAGVSQSPRYKVAKRGQDVALRCDPISGHVSLFWYQQALGQGPEFLTYFQNEAQLDKSGLPSDRFFAERPEGSVSTLKIQRTQQEDSAVYLCASNPQNPSGGYNEQFFGPGTRLTVL.

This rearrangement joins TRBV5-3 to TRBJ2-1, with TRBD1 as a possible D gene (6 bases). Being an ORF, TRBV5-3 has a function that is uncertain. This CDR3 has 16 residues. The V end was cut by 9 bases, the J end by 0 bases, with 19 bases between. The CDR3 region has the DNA TGTGCCACGGGCCCGATAGGGACAAGCTCCTACAATGAGCAGTTCTTC. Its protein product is CATGPIGTSSYNEQFF.

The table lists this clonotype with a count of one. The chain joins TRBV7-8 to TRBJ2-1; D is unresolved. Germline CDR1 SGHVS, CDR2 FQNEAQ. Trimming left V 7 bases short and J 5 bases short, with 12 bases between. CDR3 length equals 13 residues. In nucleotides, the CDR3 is TGTGCCAGCACCCATCCTACCGACAATGAGCAGTTCTTC. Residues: CASTHPTDNEQFF. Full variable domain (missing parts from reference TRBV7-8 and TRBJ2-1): GAGVSQSPRYKVAKRGQDVALRCDPISGHVSLFWYQQALGQGPEFLTYFQNEAQLDKSGLPSDRFFAERPEGSVSTLKIQRTQQEDSAVYLCASTHPTDNEQFFGPGTRLTVL.

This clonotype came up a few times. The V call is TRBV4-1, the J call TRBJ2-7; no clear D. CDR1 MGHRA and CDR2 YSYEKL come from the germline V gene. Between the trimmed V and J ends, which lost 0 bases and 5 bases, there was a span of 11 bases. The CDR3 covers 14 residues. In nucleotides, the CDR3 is TGCGCCAGCAGCCAAGATCCGAGTCCCAACGAGCAGTACTTC. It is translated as CASSQDPSPNEQYF.

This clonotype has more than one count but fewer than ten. Here the CDR3 reads CASIPIGGSNQPQHF. CDR3 nucleotides: TGTGCCAGCATCCCAATTGGGGGTAGCAATCAGCCCCAGCATTTT. The chain links TRBV6-1 to TRBJ1-5; perhaps TRBD1 as D (5 bases). CDR3 length equals 15 residues. V was shortened by 7 bases and J by 0 bases, with 13 bases between the two germline ends. Germline lookup yields CDR1 MNHNS and CDR2 SASEGT.

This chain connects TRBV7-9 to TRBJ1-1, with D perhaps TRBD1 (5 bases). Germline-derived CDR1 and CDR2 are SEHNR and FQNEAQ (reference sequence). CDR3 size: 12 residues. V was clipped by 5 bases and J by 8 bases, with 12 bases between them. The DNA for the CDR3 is TGTGCCAGCAGCCACGGGACGCCAGAAGCTTTCTTT. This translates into CASSHGTPEAFF.

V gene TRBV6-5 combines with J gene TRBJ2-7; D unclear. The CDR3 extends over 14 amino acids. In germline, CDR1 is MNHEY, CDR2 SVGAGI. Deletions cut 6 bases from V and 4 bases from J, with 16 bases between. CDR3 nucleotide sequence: TGTGCCAGCAGCTCCCTTTCAGACTGGTACGAGCAGTACTTC. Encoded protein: CASSSLSDWYEQYF.

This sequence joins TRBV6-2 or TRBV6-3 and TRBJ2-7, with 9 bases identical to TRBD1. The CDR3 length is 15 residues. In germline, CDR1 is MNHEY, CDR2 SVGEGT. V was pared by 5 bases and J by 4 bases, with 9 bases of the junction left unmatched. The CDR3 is CASSHMDRGLYEQYF. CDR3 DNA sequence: TGTGCCAGCAGTCACATGGACAGGGGACTTTACGAGCAGTACTTC.

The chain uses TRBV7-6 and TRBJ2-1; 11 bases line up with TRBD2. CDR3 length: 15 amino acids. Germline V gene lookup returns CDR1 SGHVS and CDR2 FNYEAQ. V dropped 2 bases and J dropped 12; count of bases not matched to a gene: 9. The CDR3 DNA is TGTGCCAGCAGCTTAAGGCTAGCGGGGGGTTTTGGGCAGTTCTTC. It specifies CASSLRLAGGFGQFF.

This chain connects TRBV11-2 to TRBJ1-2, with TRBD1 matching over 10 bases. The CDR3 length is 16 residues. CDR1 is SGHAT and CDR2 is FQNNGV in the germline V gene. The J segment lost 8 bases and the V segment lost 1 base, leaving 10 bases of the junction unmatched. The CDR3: CASSLAQDRGLYGYTF. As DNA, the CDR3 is TGTGCCAGCAGCTTAGCCCAAGACAGGGGGCTATACGGCTACACCTTC. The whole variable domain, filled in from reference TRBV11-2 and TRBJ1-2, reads EAGVAQSPRYKIIEKRQSVAFWCNPISGHATLYWYQQILGQGPKLLIQFQNNGVVDDSQLPKDRFSAERLKGVDSTLKIQPAKLEDSAVYLCASSLAQDRGLYGYTFGSGTRLTVV.